This TCR beta chain was obtained from a study of cytomegalovirus exposure and HLA in healthy donors. Regarding the study as a whole: In an earlier analysis, about 87% or about 30%: the productive usage of most TCR beta V segments. Beyond CMV serostatus, there was no information to go on about immune exposure.

PCR primers comprised 60 Vbeta and 13 Jbeta primers. TCRdb keeps only in-frame clones here, not all; method: immunoSEQ multiplex PCR. The profile covers about 140,000 clones, with roughly 80% appearing a single time and approximately 8.2% taken by the ten largest. To note about this clone: Its target is unknown.

The CDR3 loop spans 15 amino acids. V gave up 2 bases and J gave up 2 bases, with 12 bases separating them. CDR1 SGHTA and CDR2 FQGNSA come from the germline V gene. Sequencing was done on a sample of PBMCs. This sequence joins TRBV7-2 and TRBJ1-2; D may be TRBD1 (6 bases). The TCR was taken from a woman aged 45-65 years in good health and CMV-seropositive. This CDR3 reads CASSLLGGANYGYTF. DNA for the CDR3: TGTGCCAGCAGCTTACTTGGGGGGGCGAACTATGGCTACACCTTC.